Listed below are T cell receptor beta chains from one sample, sequenced in a study of technical replicates of blood from several donors. TCRdb's copy holds only in-frame clones and misses some; the assay was immunoSEQ multiplex PCR. The sample consists of about 76,000 clones, 90% to 95% of them appearing once. The sample comprised T cells isolated from PBMCs. Receptors were obtained from a human donor in good health. Both conserved end residues are part of each CDR3. The D gene is left open where the match is weak. A row's size may be missing; if present it is once, few, many or a size class.

cdr3_aa	cdr3_nt	j_call	d_call	v_call	clone_size
CASSTGLYSYNEQFF	TGTGCCAGCAGCACCGGACTCTACTCCTACAATGAGCAGTTCTTC	TRBJ2-1	NA	TRBV28	NA
CASGTGLYEQYF	TGTGCCAGCGGGACAGGACTATACGAGCAGTACTTC	TRBJ2-7	TRBD1	TRBV7-9	NA
CASSLDFYEQYF	TGTGCCAGCAGCTTGGACTTCTACGAGCAGTACTTC	TRBJ2-7	NA	TRBV5-4	NA
CASSHTTANTEAFF	TGCGCCAGCAGCCATACGACAGCGAACACTGAAGCTTTCTTT	TRBJ1-1	NA	TRBV4-1	once
CASSFAGGNTEAFF	TGTGCCAGCAGTTTTGCAGGGGGGAACACTGAAGCTTTCTTT	TRBJ1-1	TRBD1	TRBV28	NA
CASSSGTGGFYNEQFF	TGTGCCAGTAGTTCCGGGACAGGGGGCTTCTACAATGAGCAGTTCTTC	TRBJ2-1	TRBD1	TRBV19	NA
CASSWVPLAGEGNEQFF	TGCGCCAGCAGCTGGGTTCCTCTAGCGGGGGAGGGGAATGAGCAGTTCTTC	TRBJ2-1	TRBD2	TRBV4-3	NA
CAWSDTGTGRQPQHF	TGTGCCTGGAGTGATACCGGGACAGGAAGGCAGCCCCAGCATTTT	TRBJ1-5	TRBD1	TRBV30	NA
CASSESLRVLYEQYF	TGTGCCAGCAGTGAGTCTTTGCGGGTTCTCTACGAGCAGTACTTC	TRBJ2-7	NA	TRBV6-1	NA
CAWGLGGNTEAFF	TGTGCCTGGGGGCTGGGGGGGAACACTGAAGCTTTCTTT	TRBJ1-1	NA	TRBV30	few
CASSPRTEALYGYTF	TGTGCCAGCTCACCTAGGACAGAAGCGCTCTATGGCTACACCTTC	TRBJ1-2	NA	TRBV18	NA
CASSQSSGETDTQYF	TGTGCCAGCAGCCAAAGTAGCGGGGAAACAGATACGCAGTATTTT	TRBJ2-3	TRBD2	TRBV4-2	NA
CASSHQVGGGGPYNEQFF	TGCGCCAGCAGCCACCAAGTGGGCGGCGGAGGGCCCTACAATGAGCAGTTCTTC	TRBJ2-1	NA	TRBV4-3	once
CASSEWREYEGYTF	TGTGCCAGCAGTGAATGGAGGGAATACGAAGGCTACACCTTC	TRBJ1-2	NA	TRBV2	NA